This TCR beta chain was obtained from a study of blood T cell repertoires in COVID-19. Study details: Donors in the United States, Italy and Spain gave samples during acute or convalescent COVID-19.

The CDR3 contains 14 residues. Trimming removed 4 bases at V and 0 bases at J, with 8 bases between. Per the germline V gene, CDR1 is SNHLY and CDR2 is FYNNEI. Generated by immunoSEQ multiplex PCR, the TCRdb table keeps only in-frame clones and is missing some. Among around 250,000 clones listed, 85% were seen once. The receptor comes from a man aged 45-65 years with active or convalescent COVID-19. The chain links TRBV2 to TRBJ2-3; D is unclear. The specimen was peripheral blood. The DNA of the CDR3 is TGTGCCAGCAGTGCCCTCTCGAGCACAGATACGCAGTATTTT. This encodes CASSALSSTDTQYF.